This T cell receptor (beta chain) derives from a study of T cells expressing NK-cell markers. TCRdb re-called the 5' RACE reads; one entry per CDR3 protein, DNA not given. The listing records 350,000 to 450,000 distinct CDR3 sequences. A word on this clonotype: Its matching antigen is unknown.

The CDR3 totals 14 residues. In germline, CDR1 is KGHSH, CDR2 LQKENI. Study-wide findings and caveats: About 1.0-7.0% of CD8+ T cells in several donors belonged to dominant NKG2C+ clonotypes.

The material sequenced was blood T cells: a sorted CD56 or NKG2C T cell subset, CD4+ or CD8+ T cells, or bulk PBMC T cells (not recorded which). This sequence was found in a man aged 18-75 years in good health. The chain links TRBV18 to TRBJ1-1. CDR3: CASSIAGPNTEAFF.